These T cell receptor beta chains were read from a single sample in a study of T cell changes during pregnancy in multiple sclerosis. Here immunoSEQ multiplex PCR was the method, and the copy in TCRdb shows in-frame clones only, minus some. The sample contains about 40,000 clones, 94% of which appear only once. The source was peripheral blood, collected in the third trimester of pregnancy. The source is a female donor with multiple sclerosis, enrolled in a pregnancy study. CDR3s include the opening cysteine and the closing phenylalanine or tryptophan. D genes are given only for firm matches. Clone size appears in some rows only: once, few, many, or a class for an expanded clone.

abundance	v_gene	d_gene	j_gene	CDR3nt	CDR3aa
.	TRBV4-1	TRBD1	TRBJ2-3	TGCGCCAGCAGCCAACCATGGACAGGCCCTAGCACAGATACGCAGTATTTT	CASSQPWTGPSTDTQYF
.	TRBV7-2	TRBD1	TRBJ1-2	TGTGCCAGCAGCCCCCGGACAGGTATTAGCTACACCTTC	CASSPRTGISYTF
.	TRBV6-5	.	TRBJ2-7	TGTGCCAGCAGTTACTCGAGGGACGAGCAGTACTTC	CASSYSRDEQYF
.	TRBV7-7	.	TRBJ1-3	TGTGCCAGCAGCCCAGGGATGGGAAACACCATATATTTT	CASSPGMGNTIYF
.	TRBV11-3	TRBD2	TRBJ2-1	TGTGCCAGCAGCTTAATGATAATAGCGGGGCATGAGCAGTTCTTC	CASSLMIIAGHEQFF
.	TRBV5-1	TRBD2	TRBJ2-1	TGCGCCAGCGCCTTAGGAAGTAGCGGGGCGGGCAATGAGCAGTTCTTC	CASALGSSGAGNEQFF
.	TRBV11-2	.	TRBJ1-1	TGTGCCCTTCTTAGAAGGGGGGCGGGAGGCACTGAAGCTTTCTTT	CALLRRGAGGTEAFF
.	TRBV27	.	TRBJ2-1	TGTGCCAGCTACGGGTCCTCCGGGGTTGGTGAGCAGTTCTTC	CASYGSSGVGEQFF
.	TRBV6-1	TRBD1	TRBJ2-1	TGTGCCAGCAGTTTGACCGGGACAGGGGTTGTGCAGTTCTTC	CASSLTGTGVVQFF
.	TRBV4-2	TRBD2	TRBJ2-2	TGTGCCAGCAGCCCAGACTTTAGCGGGTGGGAGGCCGGGGAGCTGTTTTTT	CASSPDFSGWEAGELFF
.	TRBV4-3	.	TRBJ2-5	TGCGCCAGCAGCCAAGATTTTTTCAAGGATTTTCGGGGGGAGACCCAGTACTTC	CASSQDFFKDFRGETQYF
.	TRBV10-3	.	TRBJ1-1	TGTGCCATCAGTGAGTCGAAAGGGGATAACACTGAAGCTTTCTTT	CAISESKGDNTEAFF
.	TRBV9	TRBD2	TRBJ2-4	TGTGCCAGCAGCGCAGCGGGGGGGCTAGCCAAAAACATTCAGTACTTC	CASSAAGGLAKNIQYF
.	TRBV5-8	TRBD1	TRBJ2-6	TGTGCCAGCAGCTTAGATCGGACAGGGGAGTCAGGGGCCAACGTCCTGACTTTC	CASSLDRTGESGANVLTF
.	TRBV6-1	.	TRBJ2-7	TGTGCCAGCAGTGACTGGGGGAACCCGGGGACAAAGACCTACGAGCAGTACTTC	CASSDWGNPGTKTYEQYF
.	TRBV4-3	.	TRBJ1-2	TGCGCCAGCAGCCTCAGTGAAAACTATGGCTACACCTTC	CASSLSENYGYTF
once	TRBV27	TRBD2	TRBJ2-3	TGTGCCAGCAGAGTACTAGCGGGAGTATCTTTCGGCACAGATACGCAGTATTTT	CASRVLAGVSFGTDTQYF
.	TRBV5-1	TRBD2	TRBJ2-1	TGCGCCAGCAGCGAGGCTAGCGGGAGGGCTCGGAATGAGCAGTTCTTC	CASSEASGRARNEQFF
.	TRBV4-3	.	TRBJ1-1	TGCGCCAGCAGCCAAGTGGCGGGACTCCAGAACACTGAAGCTTTCTTT	CASSQVAGLQNTEAFF
.	TRBV2	TRBD2	TRBJ2-7	TGTGCCAGCAGTGAAGCGCGGGGTGGGACTAGCCTCCAGCAGTACTTC	CASSEARGGTSLQQYF
.	TRBV7-9	.	TRBJ1-5	TGTGCCAGCTCTTCGGGGGGAGGTCCTAGCAATCAGCCCCAGCATTTT	CASSSGGGPSNQPQHF
.	TRBV14	.	TRBJ1-1	TGTGCCAGCAGCCAAATTAGTAACACTGAAGCTTTCTTT	CASSQISNTEAFF
.	TRBV2	TRBD1	TRBJ2-3	TGTGCCAGCAGCAGGGGGCCGAAGGATACGCAGTATTTT	CASSRGPKDTQYF
.	TRBV5-1	.	TRBJ2-4	TGCGCCAGCAGCCTGACAGGCCTTTTAGCCAAAAACATTCAGTACTTC	CASSLTGLLAKNIQYF
.	TRBV7-3	TRBD2	TRBJ2-3	TGTGCCAGCAGCCAGTCGGGACTATTGTCGGATACGCAGTATTTT	CASSQSGLLSDTQYF
.	TRBV13	TRBD1	TRBJ1-4	TGTGCCAGCAGCTTAGGCCGGGTCAGGGGGGAAAATGAAAAACTGTTTTTT	CASSLGRVRGENEKLFF